This T cell receptor beta chain was observed in a study of cytomegalovirus exposure and HLA in healthy donors. CDR1 and CDR2 (germline): SNHLY, FYNNEI. CDR3 size: 15 residues. Trimming took 4 bases from V and 7 from J; bases not matched to a gene: 9. The PCR used 60 Vbeta and 13 Jbeta primers. Sequencing was performed with immunoSEQ multiplex PCR; in TCRdb, only in-frame clones are kept and a portion is missing. This sample carries 150,000 to 200,000 clones, roughly 87% of them seen once, and the ten largest clones take 1.5%. Study findings and constraints: Based on reports, TCR beta sequences accurately predicted HLA-A and HLA-B alleles for most subjects. Most TCR sequences were rare, but some public TCRs occurred in many donors. Earlier analysis looked at TCR beta V segments, and most were productive about 90% or about 30% of the time.

As regards this clone: Its antigen is not identified.

Material: PBMCs. V usage is TRBV2 and J usage is TRBJ1-1; 10 bases agree with TRBD1. The clonotype was recovered from a man aged 35 to 55 in good health and CMV-seronegative. The DNA for the CDR3 is TGTGCCAGCAGTGTCGGGGGACAGGGGATGGGTGAAGCTTTCTTT. It specifies CASSVGGQGMGEAFF.